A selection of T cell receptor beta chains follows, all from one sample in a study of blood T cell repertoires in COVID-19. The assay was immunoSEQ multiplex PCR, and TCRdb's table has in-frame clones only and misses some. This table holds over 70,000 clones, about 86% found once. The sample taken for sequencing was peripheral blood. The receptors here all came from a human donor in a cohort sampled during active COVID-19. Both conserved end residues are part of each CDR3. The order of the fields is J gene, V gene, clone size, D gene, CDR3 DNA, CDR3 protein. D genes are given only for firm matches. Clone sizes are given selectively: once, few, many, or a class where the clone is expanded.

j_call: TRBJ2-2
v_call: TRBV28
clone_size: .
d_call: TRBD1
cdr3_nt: TGTGCCAGCAAGGAAATGAGGGGGCGGGAGCTGTTTTTT
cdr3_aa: CASKEMRGRELFF

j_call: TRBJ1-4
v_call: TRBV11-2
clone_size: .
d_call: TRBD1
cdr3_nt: TGTGCCAGCAGCTTGCTAAGGACAGGGCGCTCGAAACTGTTTTTT
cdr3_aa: CASSLLRTGRSKLFF

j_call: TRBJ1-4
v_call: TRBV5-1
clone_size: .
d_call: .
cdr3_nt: TGCGCCAGCAGCTTGGGACAACTGAATGAAAAACTGTTTTTT
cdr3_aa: CASSLGQLNEKLFF

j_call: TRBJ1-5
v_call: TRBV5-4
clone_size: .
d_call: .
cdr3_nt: TGTGCCAGCAGCTTGGAGCGAGAACAGCCCCAGCATTTT
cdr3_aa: CASSLEREQPQHF

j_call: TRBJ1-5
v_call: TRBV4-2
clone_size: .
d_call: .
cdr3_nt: TGTGCCAGCAGCCAAGACAGGGTAGGGAATCAGCCCCAGCATTTT
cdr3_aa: CASSQDRVGNQPQHF

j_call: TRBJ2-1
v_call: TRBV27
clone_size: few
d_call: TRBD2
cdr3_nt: TGTGCCAGCAGTTTCCTTTTAGCGGGTACAGGCCATGAGCAGTTCTTC
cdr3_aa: CASSFLLAGTGHEQFF

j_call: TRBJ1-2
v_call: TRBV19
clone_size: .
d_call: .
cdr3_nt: TGTGCCAGTAGTACCGTCACAGGGAACGTTTACTATGGCTACACCTTC
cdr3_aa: CASSTVTGNVYYGYTF

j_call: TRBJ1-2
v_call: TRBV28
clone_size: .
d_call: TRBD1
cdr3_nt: TGTGCCAGCAACGACAGGGTCAAGAACTATGGCTACACCTTC
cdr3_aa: CASNDRVKNYGYTF

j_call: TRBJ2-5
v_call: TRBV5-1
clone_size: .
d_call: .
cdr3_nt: TGCGCCAGCGGGATTGGGGGCCCCGAGGCCCAGTACTTC
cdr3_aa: CASGIGGPEAQYF

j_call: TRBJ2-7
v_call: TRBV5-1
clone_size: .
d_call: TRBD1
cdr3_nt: TGCGCCAGCAGCCGACGACAGGGGGCGACCTACGAGCAGTACTTC
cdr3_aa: CASSRRQGATYEQYF

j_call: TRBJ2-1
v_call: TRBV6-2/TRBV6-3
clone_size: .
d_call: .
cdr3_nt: TGTGCCAGCAGCCCCCTTCGGCCACAATCCGGAGGTGAGCAGTTCTTC
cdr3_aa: CASSPLRPQSGGEQFF

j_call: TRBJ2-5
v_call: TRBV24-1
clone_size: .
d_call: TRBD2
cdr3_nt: TGTGCCACCAGTGATTTCTCGCCCGGGACTAGCGGGAGGGAGACCCAGTACTTC
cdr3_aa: CATSDFSPGTSGRETQYF

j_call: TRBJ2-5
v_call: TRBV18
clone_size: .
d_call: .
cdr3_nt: TGTGCCAGCTCACCTAATGGGCAGCAAGAGACCCAGTACTTC
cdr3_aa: CASSPNGQQETQYF

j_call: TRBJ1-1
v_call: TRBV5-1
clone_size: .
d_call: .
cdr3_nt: TGCGCCAGCACTCCCCGGACACCCTCCTACACTGAAGCTTTCTTT
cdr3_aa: CASTPRTPSYTEAFF

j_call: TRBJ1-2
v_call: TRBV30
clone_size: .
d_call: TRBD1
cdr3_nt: TGTGCCTGGGTAAAGGGACAGAGCTATGGCTACACCTTC
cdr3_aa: CAWVKGQSYGYTF

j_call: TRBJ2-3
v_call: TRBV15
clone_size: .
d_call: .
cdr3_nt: TGTGCCACCAGCAGAGACGGGGGACGGGATACGCAGTATTTT
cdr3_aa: CATSRDGGRDTQYF

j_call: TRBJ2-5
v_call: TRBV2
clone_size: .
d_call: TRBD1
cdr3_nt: TGTGCCAGCCTATCAGACAGGGGAGCAGAGACCCAGTACTTC
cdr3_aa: CASLSDRGAETQYF

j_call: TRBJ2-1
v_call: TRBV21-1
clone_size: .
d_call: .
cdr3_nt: TGTGCCAGCAGTCAAGGGGAATCCTACAATGAGCAGTTCTTC
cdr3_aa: CASSQGESYNEQFF

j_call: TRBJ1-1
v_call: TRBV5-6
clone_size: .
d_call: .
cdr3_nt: TGTGCCAGCAGCTTGAACACAGTGAACACTGAAGCTTTCTTT
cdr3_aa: CASSLNTVNTEAFF

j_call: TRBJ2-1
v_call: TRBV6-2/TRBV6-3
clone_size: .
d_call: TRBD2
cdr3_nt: TGTGCCAGCAGTTACCCTACCCGGACTAGCGGCTTCTACAATGAGCAGTTCTTC
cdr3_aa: CASSYPTRTSGFYNEQFF

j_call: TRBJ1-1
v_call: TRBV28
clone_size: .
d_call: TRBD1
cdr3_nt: TGTGCCAGCAGTAAAGGGGGCTCGGACACTGAAGCTTTCTTT
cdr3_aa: CASSKGGSDTEAFF

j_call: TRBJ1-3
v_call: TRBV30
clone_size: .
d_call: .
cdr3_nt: TGTGCCTGGAGTGACAGGAAATGGGGAAACACCATATATTTT
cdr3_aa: CAWSDRKWGNTIYF

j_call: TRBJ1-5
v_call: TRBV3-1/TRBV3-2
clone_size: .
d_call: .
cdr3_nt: TGTGCCAGCAGCCAAGACAGGGGTATGGGGCCCCAGCATTTT
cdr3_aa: CASSQDRGMGPQHF

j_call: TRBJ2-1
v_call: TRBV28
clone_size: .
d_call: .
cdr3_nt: TGTGCCAGCAGTTTAGGGTGGAGCTACAATGAGCAGTTCTTC
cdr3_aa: CASSLGWSYNEQFF

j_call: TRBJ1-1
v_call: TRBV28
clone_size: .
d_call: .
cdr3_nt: TGTGCCAGCAGTCCAGCGACAGCTATGTCAGCTTTCTTT
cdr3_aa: CASSPATAMSAFF

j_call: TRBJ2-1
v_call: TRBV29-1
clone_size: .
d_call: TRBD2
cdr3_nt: TGCAGCGTTGCGGCGGGGGGTGGAAGTGAGCAGTTCTTC
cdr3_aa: CSVAAGGGSEQFF

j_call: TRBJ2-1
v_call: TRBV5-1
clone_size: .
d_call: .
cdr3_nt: TGCGCCAGCAGCTTGGCCACAGACAATGAGCAGTTCTTC
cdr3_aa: CASSLATDNEQFF

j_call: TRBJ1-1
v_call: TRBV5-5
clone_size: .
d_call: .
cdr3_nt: TGTGCCAGCAGCTTGACAGGTCTCATCCCTGAAGCTTTCTTT
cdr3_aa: CASSLTGLIPEAFF

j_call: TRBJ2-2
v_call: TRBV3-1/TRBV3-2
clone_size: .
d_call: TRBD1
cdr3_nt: TGTGCCAGCAGCCAAGAAAGACAGGGTTCCCCCGGGGAGCTGTTTTTT
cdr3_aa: CASSQERQGSPGELFF

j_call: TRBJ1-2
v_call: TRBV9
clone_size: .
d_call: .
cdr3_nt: TGTGCCAGCAGCCAGACAGCCAACTATGGCTACACCTTC
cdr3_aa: CASSQTANYGYTF

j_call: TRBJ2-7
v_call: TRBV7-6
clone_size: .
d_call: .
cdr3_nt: TGTGCCAGCAGCCCACGTGACAGGTTCGAGCAGTACTTC
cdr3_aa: CASSPRDRFEQYF

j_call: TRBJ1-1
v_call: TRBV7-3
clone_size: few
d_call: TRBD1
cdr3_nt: TGTGCCAGCAGCCTCCTAGGGACAGGGGGAACTGAAGCTTTCTTT
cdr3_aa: CASSLLGTGGTEAFF

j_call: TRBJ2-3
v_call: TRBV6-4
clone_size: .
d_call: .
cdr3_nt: TGTGCCAGCAGTGAGGACGGGGAGGCAGATACGCAGTATTTT
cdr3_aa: CASSEDGEADTQYF

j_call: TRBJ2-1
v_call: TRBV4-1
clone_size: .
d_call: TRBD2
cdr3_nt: TGCGCCAGCAGCTTCGGTAGCGGGGTCTACAATGAGCAGTTCTTC
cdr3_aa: CASSFGSGVYNEQFF

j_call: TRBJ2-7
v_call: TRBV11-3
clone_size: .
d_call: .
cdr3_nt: TGTGCCAGCAACGGCGGCGGGGAGACCTACGAGCAGTACTTC
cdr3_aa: CASNGGGETYEQYF

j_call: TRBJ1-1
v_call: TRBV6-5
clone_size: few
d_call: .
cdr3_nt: TGTGCCAGCAGTTACTCCGGGTCTGAAGCTTTCTTT
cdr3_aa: CASSYSGSEAFF

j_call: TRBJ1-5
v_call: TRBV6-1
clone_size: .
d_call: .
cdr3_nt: TGTGCCAGCAGTGATTACTATAGCAATCAGCCCCAGCATTTT
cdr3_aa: CASSDYYSNQPQHF

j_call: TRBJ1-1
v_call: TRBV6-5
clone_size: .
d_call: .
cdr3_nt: TGTGCCAGCACCATCGGGGGGGGCACTGAAGCTTTCTTT
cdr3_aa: CASTIGGGTEAFF

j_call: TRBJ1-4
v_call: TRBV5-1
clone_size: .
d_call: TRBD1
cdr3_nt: TGCGCCAGCAGCTTGGGACAGGGGGATGAAAAACTGTTTTTT
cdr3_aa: CASSLGQGDEKLFF